One sample yielded the 5 T cell receptor beta chains listed below, sequenced in a study of human T cells and chemical hapten exposure (TCRdb year 2021). Library preparation was by 5' RACE. The instrument given in TCRdb is Illumina MiSeq. TCRdb reworked the public reads: Q25 trimming with fastp, MiXCR clone assembly, productive beta chains retained. Rows matching on CDR3 protein sequence are summarized as one entry with the most common DNA and genes. Counted in this sample were about 140,000 distinct CDR3 sequences; around 4% of them appeared once. The ten largest clones take up over 1.3% of the sample. Total RNA was extracted from unfractionated whole blood collected in Tempus Blood RNA tubes. These receptors originate from a female donor in good health.

This clonotype has just a few counts. This chain connects TRBV5-1 to TRBJ1-2, with D possibly matching TRBD1 (5 bases). The ends were cut back, 0 bases at V and 6 bases at J, with 12 bases in the middle. The CDR3 is 14 amino acids. CDR1 SGHRS and CDR2 YFSETQ come from the germline V gene. The CDR3: CASSLGQTDDGYTF. The DNA of the CDR3 is TGCGCCAGCAGCTTGGGGCAGACAGACGATGGCTACACCTTC. The variable domain in full, with the rest retrieved from reference TRBV5-1 and TRBJ1-2, is KAGVTQTPRYLIKTRGQQVTLSCSPISGHRSVSWYQQTPGQGLQFLFEYFSETQRNKGNFPGRFSGRQFSNSRSEMNVSTLELGDSALYLCASSLGQTDDGYTFGSGTRLTVV.

This clonotype was picked up many times. CDR3 DNA sequence: TGTGCCAGCAGTTTAATCCTGGCCTACGAGCAGTACTTC. Amino acid sequence: CASSLILAYEQYF. The V call is TRBV12-3 or TRBV12-4, the J call TRBJ2-7; D not resolved. This CDR3 contains 13 residues. The germline V and J ends were trimmed by 2 bases and 2 bases, with 7 bases remaining between them.

The chain joins TRBV7-2 to TRBJ2-3, with 7 bases identical to TRBD2. This CDR3 has 15 residues. The V gene's germline CDR1 is SGHTA and CDR2 FQGNSA. Unmatched junction bases numbered 5, after V lost 0 bases and J lost 5 bases. The CDR3 loop reads CASSLAARGEDTQYF. CDR3 bases: TGTGCCAGCAGCTTAGCAGCACGGGGGGAAGATACGCAGTATTTT.

This clonotype appeared many times. CDR3 amino acids: CASSPQAGGHEQFF. The CDR3 DNA sequence: TGTGCCAGCAGTCCCCAAGCGGGGGGGCATGAGCAGTTCTTC. The gene calls are TRBV6-5 and TRBJ2-1; 10 nucleotides align to TRBD2. The V gene end was trimmed by 5 bases and the J gene end by 8 bases; junction bases not matched to a gene: 6. The length of the CDR3 is 14 residues. Per the germline V gene, CDR1 is MNHEY and CDR2 is SVGAGI.

The table lists this clonotype with a few counts. The chain combines TRBV5-1 with TRBJ2-1; no firm D call. CDR3 length: 15 residues. Trimming removed 4 bases at V and 8 bases at J, with 19 bases between. Germline assignment: CDR1 SGHRS and CDR2 YFSETQ. The DNA of the CDR3 is TGCGCCAGCAGCGAAAACCCAACGCTGACCTATGAGCAGTTCTTC. Its protein product is CASSENPTLTYEQFF.